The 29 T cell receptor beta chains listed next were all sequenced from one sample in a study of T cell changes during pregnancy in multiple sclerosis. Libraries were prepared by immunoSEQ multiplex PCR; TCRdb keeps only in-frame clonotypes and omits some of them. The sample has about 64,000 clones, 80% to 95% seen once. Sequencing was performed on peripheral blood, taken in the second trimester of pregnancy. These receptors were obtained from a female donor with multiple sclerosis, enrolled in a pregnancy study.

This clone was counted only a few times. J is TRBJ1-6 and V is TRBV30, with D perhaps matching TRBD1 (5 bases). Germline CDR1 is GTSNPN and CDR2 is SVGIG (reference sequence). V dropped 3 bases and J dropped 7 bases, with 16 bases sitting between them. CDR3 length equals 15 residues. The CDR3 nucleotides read TGTGCCTGGAGCCTGGGGCAGGGAAACAATTCACCCCTCCACTTT. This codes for CAWSLGQGNNSPLHF.

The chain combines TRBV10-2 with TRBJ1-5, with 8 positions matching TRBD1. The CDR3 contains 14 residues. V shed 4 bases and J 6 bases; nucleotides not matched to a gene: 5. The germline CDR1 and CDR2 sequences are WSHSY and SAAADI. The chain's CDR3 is CASSARGHSQPQHF. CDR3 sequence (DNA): TGCGCCAGCAGTGCCAGGGGGCACAGTCAGCCCCAGCATTTT.

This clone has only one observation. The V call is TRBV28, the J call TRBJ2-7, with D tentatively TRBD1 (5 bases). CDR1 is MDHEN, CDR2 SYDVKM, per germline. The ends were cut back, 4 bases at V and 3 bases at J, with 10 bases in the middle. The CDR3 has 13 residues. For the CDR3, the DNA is TGTGCCAGCAGTTCGCCGGACAACTACGAGCAGTACTTC. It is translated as CASSSPDNYEQYF.

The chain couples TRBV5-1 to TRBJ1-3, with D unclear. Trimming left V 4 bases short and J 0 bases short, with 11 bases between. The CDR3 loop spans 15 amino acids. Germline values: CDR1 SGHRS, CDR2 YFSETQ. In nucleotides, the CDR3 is TGCGCCAGCAGCCCGCCCGTGAGCTCTGGAAACACCATATATTTT. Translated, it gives CASSPPVSSGNTIYF.

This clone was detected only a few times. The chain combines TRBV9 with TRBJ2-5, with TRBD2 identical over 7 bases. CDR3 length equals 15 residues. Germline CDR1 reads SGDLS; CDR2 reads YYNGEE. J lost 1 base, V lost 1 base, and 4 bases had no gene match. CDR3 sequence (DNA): TGTGCCAGCAGCGTATTAGGGAGGGCCCAAGAGACCCAGTACTTC. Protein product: CASSVLGRAQETQYF.

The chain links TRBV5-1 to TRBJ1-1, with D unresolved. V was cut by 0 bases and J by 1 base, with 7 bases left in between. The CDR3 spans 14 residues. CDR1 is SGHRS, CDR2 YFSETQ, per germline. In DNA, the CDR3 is TGCGCCAGCAGCTTGGGGCGCGGGAACACTGAAGCTTTCTTT. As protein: CASSLGRGNTEAFF.

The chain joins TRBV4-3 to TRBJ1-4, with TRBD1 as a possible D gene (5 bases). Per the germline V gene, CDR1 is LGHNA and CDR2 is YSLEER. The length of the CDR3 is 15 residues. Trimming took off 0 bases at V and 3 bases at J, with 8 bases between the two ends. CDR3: CASSQDAGPNEKLFF. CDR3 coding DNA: TGCGCCAGCAGCCAAGACGCAGGGCCTAATGAAAAACTGTTTTTT.

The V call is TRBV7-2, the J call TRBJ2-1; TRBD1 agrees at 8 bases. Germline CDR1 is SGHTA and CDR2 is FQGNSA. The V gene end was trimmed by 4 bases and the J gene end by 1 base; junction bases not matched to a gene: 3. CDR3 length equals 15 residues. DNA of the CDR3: TGTGCCAGCAGCTCAGACAGGGGATCCTACAATGAGCAGTTCTTC. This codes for CASSSDRGSYNEQFF.

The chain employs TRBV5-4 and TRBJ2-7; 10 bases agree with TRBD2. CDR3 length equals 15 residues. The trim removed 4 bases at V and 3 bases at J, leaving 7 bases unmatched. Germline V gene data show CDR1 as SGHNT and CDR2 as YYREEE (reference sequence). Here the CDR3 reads CASSTRTSGNYEQYF. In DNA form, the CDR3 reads TGTGCCAGCAGCACCAGGACTAGCGGAAACTACGAGCAGTACTTC.

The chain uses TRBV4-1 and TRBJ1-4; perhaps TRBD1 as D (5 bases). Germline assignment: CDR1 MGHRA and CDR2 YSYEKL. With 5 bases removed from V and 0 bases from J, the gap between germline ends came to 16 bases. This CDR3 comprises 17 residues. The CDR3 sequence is CASSASGGTATNEKLFF. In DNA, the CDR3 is TGCGCCAGCAGCGCCTCCGGCGGGACTGCAACTAATGAAAAACTGTTTTTT.

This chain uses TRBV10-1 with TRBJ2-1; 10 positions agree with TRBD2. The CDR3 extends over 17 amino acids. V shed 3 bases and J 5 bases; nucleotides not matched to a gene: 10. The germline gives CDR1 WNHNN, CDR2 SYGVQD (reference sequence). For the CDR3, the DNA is TGCGCCAGCAGTGAAATTTGGAGCGGGAGGGCTAACAATGAGCAGTTCTTC. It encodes CASSEIWSGRANNEQFF.

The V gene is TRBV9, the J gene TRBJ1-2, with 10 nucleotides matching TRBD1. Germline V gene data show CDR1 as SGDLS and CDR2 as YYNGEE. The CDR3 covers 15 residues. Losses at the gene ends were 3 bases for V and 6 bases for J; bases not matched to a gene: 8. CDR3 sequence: CASSASLGQGHGYTF. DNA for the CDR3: TGTGCCAGCAGCGCGTCCTTGGGACAGGGGCATGGCTACACCTTC.

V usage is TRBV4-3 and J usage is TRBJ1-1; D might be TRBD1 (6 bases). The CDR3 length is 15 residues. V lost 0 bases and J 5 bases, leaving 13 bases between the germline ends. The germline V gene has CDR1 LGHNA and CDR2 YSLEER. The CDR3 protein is CASSQDLQGNTEAFF. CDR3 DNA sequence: TGCGCCAGCAGCCAAGATCTACAGGGAAATACTGAAGCTTTCTTT.

The chain's CDR3 is CASSLQGTGEKLFF. The CDR3, as DNA: TGTGCCAGCAGTTTACAGGGAACAGGCGAAAAACTGTTTTTT. The V and J genes are TRBV27 and TRBJ1-4, with D possibly TRBD1 on 5 matching bases. The germline V and J ends were trimmed by 2 bases and 8 bases, with 12 bases remaining between them. There are 14 residues in the CDR3. Per the germline V gene, CDR1 is MNHEY and CDR2 is SMNVEV (reference sequence).

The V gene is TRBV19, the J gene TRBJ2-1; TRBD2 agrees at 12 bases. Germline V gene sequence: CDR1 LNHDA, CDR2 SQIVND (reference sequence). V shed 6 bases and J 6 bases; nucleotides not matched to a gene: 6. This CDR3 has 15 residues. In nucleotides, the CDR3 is TGTGCCAGTAGCGAGGGACTAGCGGGTTCCAATGAGCAGTTCTTC. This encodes CASSEGLAGSNEQFF. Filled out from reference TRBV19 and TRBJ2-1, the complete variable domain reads DGGITQSPKYLFRKEGQNVTLSCEQNLNHDAMYWYRQDPGQGLRLIYYSQIVNDFQKGDIAEGYSVSREKKESFPLTVTSAQKNPTAFYLCASSEGLAGSNEQFFGPGTRLTVL.

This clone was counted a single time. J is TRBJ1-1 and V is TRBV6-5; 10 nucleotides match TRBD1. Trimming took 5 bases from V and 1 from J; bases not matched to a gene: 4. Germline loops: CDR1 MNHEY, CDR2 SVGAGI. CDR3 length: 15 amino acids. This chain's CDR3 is CASSNWDRGNTEAFF. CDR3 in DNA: TGTGCCAGCAGTAACTGGGACAGGGGGAACACTGAAGCTTTCTTT.

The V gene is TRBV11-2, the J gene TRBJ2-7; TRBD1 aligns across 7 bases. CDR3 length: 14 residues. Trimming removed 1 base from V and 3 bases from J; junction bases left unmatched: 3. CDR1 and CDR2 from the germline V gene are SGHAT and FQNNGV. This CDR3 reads CASSLGTGNYEQYF. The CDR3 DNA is TGTGCCAGCAGCTTAGGGACAGGAAACTACGAGCAGTACTTC.

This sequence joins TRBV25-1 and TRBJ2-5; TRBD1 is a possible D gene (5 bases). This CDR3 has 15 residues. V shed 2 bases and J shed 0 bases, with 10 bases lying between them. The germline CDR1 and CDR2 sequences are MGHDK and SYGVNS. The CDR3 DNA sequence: TGTGCCAGCAGTGAAAGGCCAGGGTACCAAGAGACCCAGTACTTC. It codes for CASSERPGYQETQYF. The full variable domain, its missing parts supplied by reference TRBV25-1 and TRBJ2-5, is EADIYQTPRYLVIGTGKKITLECSQTMGHDKMYWYQQDPGMELHLIHYSYGVNSTEKGDLSSESTVSRIRTEHFPLTLESARPSHTSQYLCASSERPGYQETQYFGPGTRLLVL.

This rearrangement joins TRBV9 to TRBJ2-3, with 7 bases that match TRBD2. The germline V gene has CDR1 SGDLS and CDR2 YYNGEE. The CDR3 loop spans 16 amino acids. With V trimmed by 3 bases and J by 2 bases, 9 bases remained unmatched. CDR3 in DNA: TGTGCCAGCAGCGGGCCTAGCGGAGCCTCCACAGATACGCAGTATTTT. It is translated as CASSGPSGASTDTQYF.

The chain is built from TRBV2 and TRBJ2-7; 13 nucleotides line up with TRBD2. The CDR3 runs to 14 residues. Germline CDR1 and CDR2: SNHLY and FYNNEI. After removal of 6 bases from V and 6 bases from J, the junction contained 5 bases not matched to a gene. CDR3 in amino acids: CASRGLAGPAEQYF. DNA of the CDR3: TGTGCCAGCAGGGGACTAGCGGGACCTGCCGAGCAGTACTTC.

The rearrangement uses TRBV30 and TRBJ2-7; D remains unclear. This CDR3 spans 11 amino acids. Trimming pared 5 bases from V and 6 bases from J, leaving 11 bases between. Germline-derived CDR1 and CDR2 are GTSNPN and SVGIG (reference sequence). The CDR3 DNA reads TGTGCCTGGGACTTCCTGGGCGAGCAGTACTTC. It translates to CAWDFLGEQYF. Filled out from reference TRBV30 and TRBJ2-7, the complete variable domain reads SQTIHQWPATLVQPVGSPLSLECTVEGTSNPNLYWYRQAAGRGLQLLFYSVGIGQISSEVPQNLSASRPQDRQFILSSKKLLLSDSGFYLCAWDFLGEQYFGPGTRLTVT.

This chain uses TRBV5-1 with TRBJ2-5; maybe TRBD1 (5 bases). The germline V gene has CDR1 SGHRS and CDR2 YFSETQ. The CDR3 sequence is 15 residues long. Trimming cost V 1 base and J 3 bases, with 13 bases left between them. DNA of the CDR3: TGCGCCAGCAGCTTGAACAGGCTTGGGAAAGAGACCCAGTACTTC. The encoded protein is CASSLNRLGKETQYF.

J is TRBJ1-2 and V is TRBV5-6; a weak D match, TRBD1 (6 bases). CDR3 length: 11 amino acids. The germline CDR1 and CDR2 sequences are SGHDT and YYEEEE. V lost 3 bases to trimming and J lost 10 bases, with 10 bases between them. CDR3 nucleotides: TGTGCCAGCAGCTCCGGGACACCCTACACCTTC. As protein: CASSSGTPYTF.

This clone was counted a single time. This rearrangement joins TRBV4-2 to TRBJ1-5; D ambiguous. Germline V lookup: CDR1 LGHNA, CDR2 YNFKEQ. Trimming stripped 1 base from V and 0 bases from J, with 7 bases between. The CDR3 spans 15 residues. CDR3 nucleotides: TGTGCCAGCAGCCAAGGAGCAAATAGCAATCAGCCCCAGCATTTT. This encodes CASSQGANSNQPQHF.

In nucleotides, the CDR3 is TGTGCCAGCACCAAAGGGGACAGTGGAAACACCATATATTTT. This sequence encodes CASTKGDSGNTIYF. The V call is TRBV6-6, the J call TRBJ1-3; 7 bases are shared with TRBD1. The junction had 6 bases not matched to a gene; V was cut back by 7 bases and J by 3 bases. Germline V gene data show CDR1 as MNHNY and CDR2 as SVGAGI (reference sequence). This CDR3 is built from 14 residues.

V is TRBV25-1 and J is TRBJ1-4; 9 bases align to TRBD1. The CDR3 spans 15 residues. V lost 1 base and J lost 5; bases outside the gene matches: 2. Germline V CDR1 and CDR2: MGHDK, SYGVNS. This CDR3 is CASSELGTGNEKLFF. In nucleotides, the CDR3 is TGTGCCAGCAGTGAATTGGGGACAGGGAATGAAAAACTGTTTTTT.

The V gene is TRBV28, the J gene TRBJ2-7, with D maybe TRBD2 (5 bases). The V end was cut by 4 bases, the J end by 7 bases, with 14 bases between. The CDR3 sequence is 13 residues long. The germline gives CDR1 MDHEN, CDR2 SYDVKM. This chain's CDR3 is CASSSPTRLEQYF. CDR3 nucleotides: TGTGCCAGCAGTTCCCCCACTAGGCTTGAGCAGTACTTC.

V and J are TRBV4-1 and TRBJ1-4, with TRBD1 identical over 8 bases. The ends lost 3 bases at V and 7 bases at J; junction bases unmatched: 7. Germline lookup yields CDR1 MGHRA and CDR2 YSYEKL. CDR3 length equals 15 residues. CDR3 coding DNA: TGCGCCAGCAGCCAGCACGGGACAGGTGGTGAAAAACTGTTTTTT. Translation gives CASSQHGTGGEKLFF.

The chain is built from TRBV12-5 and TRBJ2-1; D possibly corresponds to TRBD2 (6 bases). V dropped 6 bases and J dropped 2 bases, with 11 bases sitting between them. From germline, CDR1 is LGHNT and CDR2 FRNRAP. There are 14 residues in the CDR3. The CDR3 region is CASGGGGPYNEQFF. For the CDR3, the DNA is TGTGCTAGTGGGGGAGGAGGTCCCTACAATGAGCAGTTCTTC.